This T cell receptor beta chain is drawn from a study of shared clonotypes between healthy human individuals. Measured with immunoSEQ multiplex PCR; TCRdb has only the in-frame clones, and not every one. The profile shows about 2.3 million clones, around 93% of them singletons. The CDR3 length is 12 residues. Between the trimmed V and J ends, which lost 7 bases and 3 bases, there was a span of 7 bases. Germline lookup yields CDR1 MNHNY and CDR2 SVGAGI (reference sequence). Sequenced sample: naive CD4+ T cells from PBMCs. As for subset: CD45RA+ positively selected. The J gene is TRBJ1-5, the V gene TRBV6-6; D is uncertain. The source of this sequence is a young man in good health. Some clones in this sample may be carry-over from other donors' samples. CDR3 sequence reads: CASTSPNQPQHF. The CDR3 nucleotides are TGTGCCAGCACCTCCCCCAATCAGCCCCAGCATTTT.